This entry lists 19 T cell receptor beta chains sequenced from one sample in a study of cytomegalovirus exposure and HLA in healthy donors. This PCR relied on a set of 60 Vbeta primers and 13 Jbeta primers. Only in-frame clones appear in the TCRdb table, and some are missing; sequencing was by immunoSEQ multiplex PCR. The sample has under 75,000 clones, about 67% seen once. The source material was PBMCs. The origin of the receptors is a human donor in good health.

The gene calls are TRBV5-4 and TRBJ2-2; D unresolved. V lost 5 bases, J lost 2 bases, and 10 bases lay in between. This CDR3 has 14 amino acids. Germline loops: CDR1 SGHNT, CDR2 YYREEE (reference sequence). The CDR3 nucleotides read TGTGCCAGCAGTAGCAACCTAAACACCGGGGAGCTGTTTTTT. It specifies CASSSNLNTGELFF.

The chain employs TRBV6-1 and TRBJ2-7, with 11 bases fitting TRBD2. From germline, CDR1 is MNHNS and CDR2 SASEGT. J gave up 0 bases and V 4 bases, and 2 bases lay outside the gene matches. The CDR3 consists of 15 residues. CDR3 coding DNA: TGTGCCAGCAGTGCCACTAGCGGGAGCTCCTACGAGCAGTACTTC. Amino acids: CASSATSGSSYEQYF.

The chain combines TRBV11-3 with TRBJ2-3, with D perhaps TRBD2 (5 bases). Between the trimmed V and J ends, which lost 3 bases and 2 bases, there was a span of 12 bases. CDR1 and CDR2 (germline): SGHNT, YENEEA. The CDR3 has 15 residues. CDR3 in amino acids: CASSLRELLTDTQYF. The CDR3 bases are TGTGCCAGCAGCTTGAGGGAACTCCTCACAGATACGCAGTATTTT. Full variable domain (outside the CDR3, taken from reference TRBV11-3 and TRBJ2-3): EAGVVQSPRYKIIEKKQPVAFWCNPISGHNTLYWYLQNLGQGPELLIRYENEEAVDDSQLPKDRFSAERLKGVDSTLKIQPAELGDSAVYLCASSLRELLTDTQYFGPGTRLTVL.

V is TRBV7-9 and J is TRBJ2-7; 9 nucleotides align to TRBD1. The germline V gene encodes CDR1 SEHNR and CDR2 FQNEAQ (reference sequence). The V and J ends lost 5 bases and 5 bases, in that order; junction bases with no gene match: 7. The length of the CDR3 is 14 residues. The CDR3 coding sequence is TGTGCCAGCAGCGACCACAGGGGGCGCAACGAGCAGTACTTC. Translation gives CASSDHRGRNEQYF. The complete variable domain, with remaining parts taken from reference TRBV7-9 and TRBJ2-7, reads DTGVSQNPRHKITKRGQNVTFRCDPISEHNRLYWYRQTLGQGPEFLTYFQNEAQLEKSRLLSDRFSAERPKGSFSTLEIQRTEQGDSAMYLCASSDHRGRNEQYFGPGTRLTVT.

This clone was observed a single time. J is TRBJ1-1 and V is TRBV5-6, with 11 bases fitting TRBD1. The germline V gene encodes CDR1 SGHDT and CDR2 YYEEEE. J was trimmed by 5 bases and V by 5 bases; bases with no gene match: 8. The CDR3 has 15 amino acids. The CDR3 loop is CASSPGQGEKTEAFF. CDR3 coding DNA: TGTGCCAGCAGTCCGGGACAGGGGGAAAAAACTGAAGCTTTCTTT. The entire variable domain, with the rest obtained from reference TRBV5-6 and TRBJ1-1, is as follows: DAGVTQSPTHLIKTRGQQVTLRCSPKSGHDTVSWYQQALGQGPQFIFQYYEEEERQRGNFPDRFSGHQFPNYSSELNVNALLLGDSALYLCASSPGQGEKTEAFFGQGTRLTVV.

The chain employs TRBV19 and TRBJ2-7, with 9 positions matching TRBD1. V shed 8 bases and J 1 base; nucleotides not matched to a gene: 6. Germline CDR1 and CDR2: LNHDA and SQIVND (reference sequence). The CDR3 extends over 14 amino acids. This chain's CDR3 is CASGTGQASYEQYF. The CDR3 DNA reads as TGTGCCAGTGGGACAGGGCAGGCTTCCTACGAGCAGTACTTC.

The J gene is TRBJ1-5, the V gene TRBV28, with 7 bases matching TRBD1. V gave up 6 bases and J gave up 2 bases; unmatched junction bases: 19. Germline V gene data show CDR1 as MDHEN and CDR2 as SYDVKM. There are 19 residues in the CDR3. CDR3 coding DNA: TGTGCCAGCAGGGTAAGCCCCCGGACAGGCCCCAGCGGCAATCAGCCCCAGCATTTT. This codes for CASRVSPRTGPSGNQPQHF.

This rearrangement joins TRBV18 to TRBJ1-1; 9 bases fit TRBD1. The V and J ends lost 3 bases and 1 base, in that order; junction bases with no gene match: 6. Germline V gene sequence: CDR1 KGHSH, CDR2 LQKENI. CDR3 length: 16 amino acids. CDR3 region: CASSPPGTGRNTEAFF. The CDR3 nucleotides read TGTGCCAGCTCACCCCCAGGGACAGGGAGGAACACTGAAGCTTTCTTT.

The chain combines TRBV2 with TRBJ2-4; D possibly corresponds to TRBD2 (5 bases). The CDR3 loop spans 14 amino acids. The germline gives CDR1 SNHLY, CDR2 FYNNEI. Trimming took 7 bases from V and 8 from J, leaving 18 bases between them. In DNA form, the CDR3 reads TGTGCCAGCACCCGAGGAGGTAATGGGGACATTCAGTACTTC. It codes for CASTRGGNGDIQYF.

The gene calls are TRBV6-1 and TRBJ1-4, with TRBD1 identical over 9 bases. Germline CDR1 reads MNHNS; CDR2 reads SASEGT. This CDR3 spans 15 amino acids. Unmatched junction bases numbered 9, after V lost 7 bases and J lost 6 bases. The DNA of the CDR3 is TGTGCCAGCACCCCGACGGGACAGGGAGATGAAAAACTGTTTTTT. It codes for CASTPTGQGDEKLFF.

The table lists this clone with a count of one. The V call is TRBV6-5, the J call TRBJ2-7; no firm D call. V lost 2 bases and J lost 6, with 8 bases in between. The CDR3 sequence is 12 residues long. Germline V lookup: CDR1 MNHEY, CDR2 SVGAGI. The CDR3 sequence: CASSYAGREQYF. CDR3 sequence (DNA): TGTGCCAGCAGTTACGCTGGGCGCGAGCAGTACTTC.

This rearrangement joins TRBV5-8 to TRBJ2-5; 14 bases agree with TRBD2. CDR3 length: 16 amino acids. V gave up 4 bases and J gave up 5 bases; unmatched junction bases: 7. Germline assignment: CDR1 SGHTS and CDR2 YDEGEE. In DNA form, the CDR3 reads TGTGCCAGCAGCCCGGGACTAGCGGGAGTAATGGAGACCCAGTACTTC. Translating gives CASSPGLAGVMETQYF.

V is TRBV5-1 and J is TRBJ1-1; no reliable D call. This CDR3 has 14 residues. The V gene lost 5 bases and the J gene lost 5 bases, with 16 bases spanning the gap. The V gene's germline CDR1 is SGHRS and CDR2 YFSETQ. The CDR3 coding sequence is TGCGCCAGCAGACTGGCGGGTATGACTACTGAAGCTTTCTTT. This sequence encodes CASRLAGMTTEAFF.

This chain uses TRBV28 with TRBJ2-7; TRBD2 matches 8 bases. The CDR3 runs 15 residues. J was trimmed by 6 bases and V by 2 bases; bases with no gene match: 9. Germline V gene lookup returns CDR1 MDHEN and CDR2 SYDVKM. The CDR3: CASSLGLGGAIEQYF. The CDR3 coding sequence is TGTGCCAGCAGTTTAGGGCTCGGGGGGGCGATCGAGCAGTACTTC.

The chain has TRBV7-3 and TRBJ1-2, with 9 nucleotides matching TRBD1. V lost 5 bases, J lost 6 bases, and 4 bases stayed unmatched. The CDR3 sequence is 13 residues long. Germline values: CDR1 SGHTA, CDR2 FQGTGA. The CDR3 DNA reads as TGTGCCAGCAGCGTCCGGACAGGGGATGGCTACACCTTC. The encoded protein is CASSVRTGDGYTF. The whole variable domain, remainder taken from reference TRBV7-3 and TRBJ1-2, is GAGVSQTPSNKVTEKGKYVELRCDPISGHTALYWYRQSLGQGPEFLIYFQGTGAADDSGLPNDRFFAVRPEGSVSTLKIQRTERGDSAVYLCASSVRTGDGYTFGSGTRLTVV.

The V gene is TRBV4-1, the J gene TRBJ2-1, with TRBD1 identical over 7 bases. With V trimmed by 6 bases and J by 7 bases, 6 bases remained unmatched. The CDR3 is 13 residues long. CDR1 is MGHRA and CDR2 is YSYEKL in the germline V gene. CDR3 coding DNA: TGCGCCAGCAGAGGGACAGCGAGAAATGAGCAGTTCTTC. Amino acid sequence: CASRGTARNEQFF.

The V and J genes are TRBV19 and TRBJ1-1; D might be TRBD1 (6 bases). The CDR3 is 15 residues long. CDR1 and CDR2 from the germline V gene are LNHDA and SQIVND (reference sequence). The germline V and J ends were trimmed by 9 bases and 0 bases, with 17 bases remaining between them. CDR3 sequence (DNA): TGTGCCAGCAGATCCGGACAGCTCTTGAACACTGAAGCTTTCTTT. This sequence encodes CASRSGQLLNTEAFF. Drawing the rest from reference TRBV19 and TRBJ1-1, the complete variable domain is DGGITQSPKYLFRKEGQNVTLSCEQNLNHDAMYWYRQDPGQGLRLIYYSQIVNDFQKGDIAEGYSVSREKKESFPLTVTSAQKNPTAFYLCASRSGQLLNTEAFFGQGTRLTVV.

The chain employs TRBV7-9 and TRBJ1-4, with TRBD1 matching over 9 bases. The CDR3 has 14 amino acids. CDR1 and CDR2 (germline): SEHNR, FQNEAQ (reference sequence). V was pared by 7 bases and J by 6 bases, with 6 bases of the junction left unmatched. CDR3 nucleotide sequence: TGTGCCAGCACACTCACAGGGGGCGATGAAAAACTGTTTTTT. Translating gives CASTLTGGDEKLFF.

This rearrangement joins TRBV4-2 to TRBJ2-3; 7 nucleotides line up with TRBD2. The J segment lost 5 bases and the V segment lost 3 bases, leaving 11 bases of the junction unmatched. This CDR3 has 16 amino acids. The germline CDR1 and CDR2 sequences are LGHNA and YNFKEQ. CDR3 coding DNA: TGTGCCAGCAGCCACTCTGGGGCTAGCGGAGGAGATACGCAGTATTTT. Translation gives CASSHSGASGGDTQYF.